This T cell receptor beta chain was profiled in a study of CXCR3-negative and CXCR3-positive naive CD8 T cells. The V gene's germline CDR1 is SQVTM and CDR2 ANQGSEA. CDR3 size: 13 residues. TRB cDNA was prepared as libraries by UMI-labeled 5' RACE. TCRdb reprocessed the 5' RACE reads, keeping one entry per CDR3 protein, no DNA. This sample's clone table lists about 130,000 distinct CDR3 sequences. The specimen was naive CXCR3- CD8+ T cells from blood. As for subset: CD45RO-CCR7+CD27+CD95- naive CD8+ T cells lacking CXCR3 (TNR3-). The chain has TRBV29-1 and TRBJ2-5; checking the TCRdb D call of TRBD1 is not possible without DNA. This clonotype was obtained from a human donor in good health. Some clones in this sample may be carry-over from other donors' samples. CDR3 sequence reads: CSVLGGVGETQYF.